These 5 T cell receptor beta chains came from one sample sequenced in a study of blood T cell repertoires in COVID-19. Here immunoSEQ multiplex PCR was the method, and the copy in TCRdb shows in-frame clones only, minus some. The table shows over 70,000 clones, with around 88% occurring only once. The sample comprised peripheral blood. All receptors come from a woman older than 75 with acute or convalescent COVID-19.

V usage is TRBV3-1 (or the pseudogene TRBV3-2) and J usage is TRBJ2-7; TRBD1 is a possible D gene (5 bases). The CDR3 has 14 amino acids. CDR1 is LGHDT and CDR2 is YNNKEL in the germline V gene (reference sequence). The ends were cut back, 2 bases at V and 1 base at J, with 9 bases in the middle. As DNA, the CDR3 is TGTGCCAGCAGCCAAACCCCAGGGTCCTACGAGCAGTACTTC. This translates into CASSQTPGSYEQYF.

This chain connects TRBV6-5 to TRBJ1-2; 9 nucleotides line up with TRBD1. This CDR3 is built from 13 residues. J was trimmed by 8 bases and V by 6 bases; bases with no gene match: 7. Germline CDR1 MNHEY, CDR2 SVGAGI. CDR3 in amino acids: CASREGQGGGYTF. CDR3 nucleotide sequence: TGTGCCAGCAGAGAGGGACAGGGAGGCGGCTACACCTTC.

The chain is built from TRBV18 and TRBJ1-5, with 10 bases that match TRBD1. The CDR3 totals 15 residues. The J segment lost 5 bases and the V segment lost 3 bases, leaving 4 bases of the junction unmatched. Germline V gene sequence: CDR1 KGHSH, CDR2 LQKENI. CDR3 amino acids: CASSPGQGNDQPQHF. The CDR3 DNA follows: TGTGCCAGCTCACCGGGACAGGGGAATGATCAGCCCCAGCATTTT.

The chain recombines TRBV7-3 with TRBJ1-6, with no clear D. The germline V gene has CDR1 SGHTA and CDR2 FQGTGA. Deletions cut 0 bases from V and 9 bases from J, with 6 bases between. The CDR3 length is 13 residues. In DNA form, the CDR3 reads TGTGCCAGCAGCTTAACATCCAGTTCACCCCTCCACTTT. Residues: CASSLTSSSPLHF.

J is TRBJ2-3 and V is TRBV19; 12 bases are a match to TRBD2. The CDR3 runs 15 residues. The V and J ends lost 9 bases and 4 bases, in that order; junction bases with no gene match: 8. In germline, CDR1 is LNHDA, CDR2 SQIVND (reference sequence). CDR3 sequence: CASSRTSGNPDTQYF. As DNA, the CDR3 is TGTGCCAGCTCCCGGACTAGCGGGAACCCAGATACGCAGTATTTT.